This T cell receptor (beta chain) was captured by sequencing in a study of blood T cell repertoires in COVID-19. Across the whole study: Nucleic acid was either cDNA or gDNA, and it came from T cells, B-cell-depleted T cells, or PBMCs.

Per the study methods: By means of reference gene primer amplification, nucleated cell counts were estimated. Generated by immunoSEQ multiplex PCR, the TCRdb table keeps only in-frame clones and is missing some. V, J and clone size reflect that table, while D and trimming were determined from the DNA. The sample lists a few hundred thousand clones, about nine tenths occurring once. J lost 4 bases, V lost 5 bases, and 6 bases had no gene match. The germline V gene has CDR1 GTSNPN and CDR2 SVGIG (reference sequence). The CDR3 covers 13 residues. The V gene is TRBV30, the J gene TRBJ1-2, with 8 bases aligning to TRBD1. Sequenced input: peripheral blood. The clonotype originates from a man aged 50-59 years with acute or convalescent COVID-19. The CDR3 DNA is TGTGCCTGGGATGGACAGGGTTCCTATGGCTACACCTTC. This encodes CAWDGQGSYGYTF.